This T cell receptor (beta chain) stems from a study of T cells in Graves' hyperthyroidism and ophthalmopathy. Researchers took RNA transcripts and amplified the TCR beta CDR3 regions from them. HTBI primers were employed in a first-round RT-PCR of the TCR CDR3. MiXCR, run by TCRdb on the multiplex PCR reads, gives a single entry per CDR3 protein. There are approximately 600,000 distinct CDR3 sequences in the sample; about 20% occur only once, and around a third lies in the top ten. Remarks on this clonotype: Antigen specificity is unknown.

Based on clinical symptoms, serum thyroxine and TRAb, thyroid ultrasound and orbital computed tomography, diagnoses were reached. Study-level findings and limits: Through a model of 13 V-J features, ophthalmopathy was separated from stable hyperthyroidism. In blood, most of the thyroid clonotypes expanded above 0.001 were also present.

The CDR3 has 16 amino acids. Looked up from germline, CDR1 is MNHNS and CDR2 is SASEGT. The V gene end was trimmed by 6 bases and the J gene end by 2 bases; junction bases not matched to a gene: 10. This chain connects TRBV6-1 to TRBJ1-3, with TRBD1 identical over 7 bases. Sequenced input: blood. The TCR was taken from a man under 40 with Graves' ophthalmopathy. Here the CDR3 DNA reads TGTGCCAGCAGAGAAACAGGGGACCGAGCTGGAAACACCATATATTTT. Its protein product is CASRETGDRAGNTIYF.